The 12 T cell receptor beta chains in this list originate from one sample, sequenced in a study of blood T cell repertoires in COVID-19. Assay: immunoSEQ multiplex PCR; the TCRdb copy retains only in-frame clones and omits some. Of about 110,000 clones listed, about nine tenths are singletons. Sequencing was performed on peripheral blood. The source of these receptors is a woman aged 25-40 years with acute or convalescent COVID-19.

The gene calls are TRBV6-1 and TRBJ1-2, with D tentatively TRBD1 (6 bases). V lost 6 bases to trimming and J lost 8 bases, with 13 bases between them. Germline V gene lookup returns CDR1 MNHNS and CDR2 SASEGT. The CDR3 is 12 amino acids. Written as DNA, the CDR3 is TGTGCCAGCAGCCCTGGACAGCTCGGCTACACCTTC. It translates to CASSPGQLGYTF.

Here the CDR3 DNA reads TGTGCCAGCACCCCAGGGGGCCGGGACACTGAAGCTTTCTTT. This codes for CASTPGGRDTEAFF. J is TRBJ1-1 and V is TRBV7-9; 8 bases match TRBD1. Germline V CDR1 and CDR2: SEHNR, FQNEAQ (reference sequence). V was pared by 7 bases and J by 3 bases, with 7 bases of the junction left unmatched. The CDR3 runs to 14 residues.

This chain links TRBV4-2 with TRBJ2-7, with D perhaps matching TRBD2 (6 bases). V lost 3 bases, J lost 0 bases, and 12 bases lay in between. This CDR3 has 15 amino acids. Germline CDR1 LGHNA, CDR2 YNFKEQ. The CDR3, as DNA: TGTGCCAGCAGCCACGGTTCCGGGAGCTCCTACGAGCAGTACTTC. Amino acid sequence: CASSHGSGSSYEQYF.

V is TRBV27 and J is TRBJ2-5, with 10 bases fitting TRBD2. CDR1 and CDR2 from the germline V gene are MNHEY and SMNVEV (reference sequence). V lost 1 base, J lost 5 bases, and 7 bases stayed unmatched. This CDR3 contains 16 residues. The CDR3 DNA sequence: TGTGCCAGCAGTTTATTCCGAGCGGGAGGGTTTGAGACCCAGTACTTC. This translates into CASSLFRAGGFETQYF.

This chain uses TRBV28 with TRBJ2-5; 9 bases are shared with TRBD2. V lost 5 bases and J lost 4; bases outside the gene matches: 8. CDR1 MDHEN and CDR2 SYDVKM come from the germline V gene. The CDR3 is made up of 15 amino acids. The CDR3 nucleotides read TGTGCCAGCAGTCCCGGGACACTAGCGGGAGAGACCCAGTACTTC. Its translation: CASSPGTLAGETQYF.

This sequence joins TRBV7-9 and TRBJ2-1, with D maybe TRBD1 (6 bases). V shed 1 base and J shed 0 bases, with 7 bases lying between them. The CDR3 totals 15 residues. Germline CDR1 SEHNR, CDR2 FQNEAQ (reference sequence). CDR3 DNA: TGTGCCAGCAGCTTAGAAGGGGGCTCCTACAATGAGCAGTTCTTC. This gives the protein CASSLEGGSYNEQFF.

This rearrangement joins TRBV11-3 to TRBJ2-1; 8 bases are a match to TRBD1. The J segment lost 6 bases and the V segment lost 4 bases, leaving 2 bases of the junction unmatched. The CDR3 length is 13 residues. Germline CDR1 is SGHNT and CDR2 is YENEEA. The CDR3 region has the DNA TGTGCCAGCAGCTCCGGACAGGGCAATGAGCAGTTCTTC. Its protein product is CASSSGQGNEQFF.

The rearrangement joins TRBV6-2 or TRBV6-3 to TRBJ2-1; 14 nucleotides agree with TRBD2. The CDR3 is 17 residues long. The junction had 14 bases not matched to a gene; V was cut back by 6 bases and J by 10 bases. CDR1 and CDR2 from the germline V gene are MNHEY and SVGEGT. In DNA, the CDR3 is TGTGCCAGCAGCGCCCCCCGCCCTAGGACTAGCGGGAGGGAGCAGTTCTTC. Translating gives CASSAPRPRTSGREQFF.

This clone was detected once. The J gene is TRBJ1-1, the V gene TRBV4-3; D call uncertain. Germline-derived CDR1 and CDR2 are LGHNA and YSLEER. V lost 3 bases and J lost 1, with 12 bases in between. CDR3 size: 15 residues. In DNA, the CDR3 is TGCGCCAGCAGCCAGGGGAGGACTGCGAACACTGAAGCTTTCTTT. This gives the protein CASSQGRTANTEAFF.

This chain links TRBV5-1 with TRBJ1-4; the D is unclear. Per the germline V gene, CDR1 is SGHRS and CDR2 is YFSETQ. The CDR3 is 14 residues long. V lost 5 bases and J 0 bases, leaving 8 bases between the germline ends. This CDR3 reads CASRPTATNEKLFF. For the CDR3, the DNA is TGCGCCAGCAGACCAACGGCAACTAATGAAAAACTGTTTTTT.

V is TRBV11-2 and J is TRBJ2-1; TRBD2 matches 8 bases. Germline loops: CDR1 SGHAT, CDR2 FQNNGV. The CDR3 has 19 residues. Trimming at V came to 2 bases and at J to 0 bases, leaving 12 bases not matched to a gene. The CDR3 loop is CASSLRGTRGTSSYNEQFF. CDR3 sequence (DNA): TGTGCCAGCAGCTTACGTGGGACTAGGGGGACGAGCTCCTACAATGAGCAGTTCTTC. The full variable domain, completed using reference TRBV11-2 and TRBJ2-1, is EAGVAQSPRYKIIEKRQSVAFWCNPISGHATLYWYQQILGQGPKLLIQFQNNGVVDDSQLPKDRFSAERLKGVDSTLKIQPAKLEDSAVYLCASSLRGTRGTSSYNEQFFGPGTRLTVL.

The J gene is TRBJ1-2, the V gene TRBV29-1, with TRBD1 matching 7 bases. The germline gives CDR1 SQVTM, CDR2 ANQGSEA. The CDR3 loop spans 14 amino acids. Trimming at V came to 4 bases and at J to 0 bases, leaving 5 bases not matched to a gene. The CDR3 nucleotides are TGCAGCGTTGGGGGGACAGCAACTAACTATGGCTACACCTTC. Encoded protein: CSVGGTATNYGYTF.